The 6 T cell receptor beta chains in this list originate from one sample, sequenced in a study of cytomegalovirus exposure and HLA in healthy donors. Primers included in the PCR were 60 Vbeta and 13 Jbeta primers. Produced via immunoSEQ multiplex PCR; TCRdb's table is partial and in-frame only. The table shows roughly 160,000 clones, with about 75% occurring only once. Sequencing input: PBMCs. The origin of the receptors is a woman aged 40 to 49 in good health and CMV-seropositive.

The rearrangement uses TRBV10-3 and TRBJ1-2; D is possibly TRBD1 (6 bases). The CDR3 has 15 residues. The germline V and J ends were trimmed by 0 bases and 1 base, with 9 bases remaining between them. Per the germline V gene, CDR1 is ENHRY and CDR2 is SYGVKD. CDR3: CAISESTGGNYGYTF. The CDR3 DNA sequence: TGTGCCATCAGTGAGTCGACAGGAGGTAACTATGGCTACACCTTC.

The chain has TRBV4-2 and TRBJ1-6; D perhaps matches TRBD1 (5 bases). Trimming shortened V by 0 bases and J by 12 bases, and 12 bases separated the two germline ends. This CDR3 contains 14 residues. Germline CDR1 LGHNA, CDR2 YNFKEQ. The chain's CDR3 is CASSQDGGIGPLHF. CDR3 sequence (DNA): TGTGCCAGCAGCCAAGATGGGGGGATCGGACCCCTCCACTTT.

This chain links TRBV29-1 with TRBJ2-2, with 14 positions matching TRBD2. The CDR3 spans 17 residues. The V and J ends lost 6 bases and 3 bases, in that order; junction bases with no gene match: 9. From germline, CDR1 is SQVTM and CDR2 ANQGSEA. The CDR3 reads CSVAGLAGVSDTGELFF. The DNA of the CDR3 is TGCAGCGTGGCGGGACTAGCGGGAGTATCGGACACCGGGGAGCTGTTTTTT.

The CDR3 coding sequence is TGTGCCAGCAGTGAAGTGTGGTCAGGAGGGTCACCCCTCCACTTT. It is translated as CASSEVWSGGSPLHF. This chain links TRBV6-4 with TRBJ1-6, with D hard to call. Trimming stripped 3 bases from V and 10 bases from J, with 16 bases between. The CDR3 has 15 residues. Looked up from germline, CDR1 is MRHNA and CDR2 is SNTAGT.

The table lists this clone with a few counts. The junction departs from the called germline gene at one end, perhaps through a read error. CDR3 sequence (DNA): TGCGCCAGCAGCCAAGCCCTATCTGCGGGGTCCGCCTATGGCTACACCTTC. Its translation: CASSQALSAGSAYGYTF. This chain uses TRBV7-3 with TRBJ1-2, with no clear D. CDR3 length: 17 residues. Per the germline V gene, CDR1 is SGHTA and CDR2 is FQGTGA.

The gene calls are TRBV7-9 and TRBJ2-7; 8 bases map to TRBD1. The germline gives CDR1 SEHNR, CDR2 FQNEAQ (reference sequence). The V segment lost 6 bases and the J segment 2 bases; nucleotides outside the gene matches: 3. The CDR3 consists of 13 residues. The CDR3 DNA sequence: TGTGCCAGCAGGCCGGACAGGGCCTACGAGCAGTACTTC. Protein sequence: CASRPDRAYEQYF.